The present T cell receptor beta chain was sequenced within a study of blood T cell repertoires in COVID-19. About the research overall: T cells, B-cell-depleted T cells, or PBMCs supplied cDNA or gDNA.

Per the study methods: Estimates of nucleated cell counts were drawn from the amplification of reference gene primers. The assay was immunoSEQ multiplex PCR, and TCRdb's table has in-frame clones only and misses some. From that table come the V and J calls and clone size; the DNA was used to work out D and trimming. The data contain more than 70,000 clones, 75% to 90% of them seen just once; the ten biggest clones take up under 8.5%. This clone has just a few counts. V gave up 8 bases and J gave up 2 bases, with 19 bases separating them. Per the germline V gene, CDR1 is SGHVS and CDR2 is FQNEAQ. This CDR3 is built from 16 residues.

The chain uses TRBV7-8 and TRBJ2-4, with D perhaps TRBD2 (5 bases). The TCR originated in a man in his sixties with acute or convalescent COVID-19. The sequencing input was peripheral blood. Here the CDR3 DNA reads TGTGCCAGCGGAGACCTTCCGGGGATTCCCAAAAACATTCAGTACTTC. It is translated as CASGDLPGIPKNIQYF.